This T cell receptor beta chain was observed in a study of PD-L1 blockade in urothelial cancer. Study in general: Blood analyses occurred 3 weeks (second dose) and 6 weeks post treatment start.

The V gene end was trimmed by 5 bases and the J gene end by 6 bases; junction bases not matched to a gene: 11. CDR3 length: 16 residues. CDR1 and CDR2 from the germline V gene are SNHLY and FYNNEI. Assay: immunoSEQ multiplex PCR; the TCRdb copy retains only in-frame clones and omits some. The sample records tens of thousands of clones, approximately 82% being singletons. The receptor was derived from a man in his 70s with urothelial cancer. This specimen consisted of PBMCs, obtained around atezolizumab (anti-PD-L1) treatment. The J gene is TRBJ1-5, the V gene TRBV2; the match to TRBD1 covers 9 bases. This CDR3 reads CASSPLGTGLGQPQHF. For the CDR3, the DNA is TGTGCCAGCAGTCCACTAGGGACAGGGCTTGGTCAGCCCCAGCATTTT.